This T cell receptor (beta chain) originates from a study of T-cell reconstitution after alpha-beta-depleted transplantation in children. The study's findings and limits: One year after transplant, T-cell counts and diversity came mostly from newly produced T cells. Certain patients had high TCRbeta diversity at day 60, and it came from recipient T cells and thymic progenitors that survived. The study reportedly traced alpha-beta T cells about two months after transplant to several hundred expanded graft clones.

Of note for this clonotype: Its antigen remains unidentified.

CDR1 is SGHTS, CDR2 YDEGEE, per germline. V was trimmed by 4 bases and J by 0 bases, leaving 11 bases between them. The CDR3 has 15 residues. TCRbeta library preparation incorporated unique molecular identifiers. From the PCR reads, TCRdb called clonotypes with MiXCR, one entry per CDR3 protein. The table shows around 190,000 distinct CDR3 sequences, with 5.5% to 7% occurring only once. The origin of this receptor is a boy between 2 and 15 years old with acute lymphoblastic leukemia, due to receive a stem cell transplant. Here the sequenced sample was PBMCs, taken before TCRalphabeta/CD19-depleted stem cell transplant. The rearrangement joins TRBV5-8 to TRBJ2-1, with D possibly being TRBD1 (6 bases). As DNA, the CDR3 is TGTGCCAGCAGCGGAACAGGGTTCTCCTACAATGAGCAGTTCTTC. It specifies CASSGTGFSYNEQFF.